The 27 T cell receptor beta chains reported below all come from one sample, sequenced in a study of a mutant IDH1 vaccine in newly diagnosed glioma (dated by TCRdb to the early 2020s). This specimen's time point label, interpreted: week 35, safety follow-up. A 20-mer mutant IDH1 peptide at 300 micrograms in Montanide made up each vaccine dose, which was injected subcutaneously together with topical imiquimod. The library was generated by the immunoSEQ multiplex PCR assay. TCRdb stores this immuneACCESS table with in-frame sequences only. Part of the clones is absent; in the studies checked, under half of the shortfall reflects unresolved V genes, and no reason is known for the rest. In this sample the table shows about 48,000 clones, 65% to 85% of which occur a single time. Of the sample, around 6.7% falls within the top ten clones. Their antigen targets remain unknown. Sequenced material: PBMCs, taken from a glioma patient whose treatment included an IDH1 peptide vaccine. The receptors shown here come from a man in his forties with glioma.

CDR3 coding DNA: TGTGCCAGCAGCTTACTAGCGGGTACCACCGGGGAGCTGTTTTTT. It translates to CASSLLAGTTGELFF. The chain couples TRBV5-4 to TRBJ2-2, with 9 bases lining up with TRBD2. CDR3 length: 15 amino acids. After removal of 2 bases from V and 4 bases from J, the junction contained 3 bases not matched to a gene. Germline V lookup: CDR1 SGHNT, CDR2 YYREEE (reference sequence).

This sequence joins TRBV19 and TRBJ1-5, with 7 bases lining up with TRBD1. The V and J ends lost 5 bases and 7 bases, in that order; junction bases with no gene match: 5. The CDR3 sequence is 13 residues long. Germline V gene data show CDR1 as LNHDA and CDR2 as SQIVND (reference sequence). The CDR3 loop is CASSYRGKQPQHF. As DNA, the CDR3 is TGTGCCAGTAGTTACAGGGGAAAACAGCCCCAGCATTTT.

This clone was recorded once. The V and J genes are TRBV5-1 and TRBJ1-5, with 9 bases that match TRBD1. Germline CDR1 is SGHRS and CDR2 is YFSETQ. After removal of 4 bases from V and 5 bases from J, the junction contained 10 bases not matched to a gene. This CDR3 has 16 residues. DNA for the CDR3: TGCGCCAGCAGCCCCTCCCCGGGACAGGGCTATCAGCCCCAGCATTTT. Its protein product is CASSPSPGQGYQPQHF.

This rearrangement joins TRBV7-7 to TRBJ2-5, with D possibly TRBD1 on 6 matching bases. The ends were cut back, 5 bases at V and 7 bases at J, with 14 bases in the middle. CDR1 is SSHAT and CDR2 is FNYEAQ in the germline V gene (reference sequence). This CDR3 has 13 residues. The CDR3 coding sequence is TGTGCCAGCAGCGAAGGACAGTCCATGACCCAGTACTTC. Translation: CASSEGQSMTQYF.

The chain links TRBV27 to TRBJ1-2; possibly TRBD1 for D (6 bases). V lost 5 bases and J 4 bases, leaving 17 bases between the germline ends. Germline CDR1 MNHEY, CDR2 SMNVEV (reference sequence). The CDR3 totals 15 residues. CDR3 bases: TGTGCCAGCAGTATAACCCCAGGGGCAGGCTATGGCTACACCTTC. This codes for CASSITPGAGYGYTF.

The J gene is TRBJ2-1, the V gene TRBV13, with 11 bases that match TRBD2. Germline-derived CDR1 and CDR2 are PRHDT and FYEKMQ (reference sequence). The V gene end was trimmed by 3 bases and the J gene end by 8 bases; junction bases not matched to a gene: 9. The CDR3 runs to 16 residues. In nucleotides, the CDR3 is TGTGCCAGCAGCTTCTCGGCTAGCGGGGGGAGATATGAGCAGTTCTTC. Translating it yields CASSFSASGGRYEQFF.

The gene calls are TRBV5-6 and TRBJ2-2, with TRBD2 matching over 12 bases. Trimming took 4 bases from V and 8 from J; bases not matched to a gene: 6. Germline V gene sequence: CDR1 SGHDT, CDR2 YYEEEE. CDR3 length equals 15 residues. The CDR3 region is CASSPLGLAGGELFF. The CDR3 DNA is TGTGCCAGCAGCCCCCTCGGACTAGCGGGAGGGGAGCTGTTTTTT.

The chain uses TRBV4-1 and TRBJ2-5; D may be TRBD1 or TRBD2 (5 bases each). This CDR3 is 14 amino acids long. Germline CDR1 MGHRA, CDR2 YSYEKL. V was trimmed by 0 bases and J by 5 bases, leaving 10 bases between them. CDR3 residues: CASSQEWGWETQYF. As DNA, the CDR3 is TGCGCCAGCAGCCAAGAGTGGGGGTGGGAGACCCAGTACTTC.

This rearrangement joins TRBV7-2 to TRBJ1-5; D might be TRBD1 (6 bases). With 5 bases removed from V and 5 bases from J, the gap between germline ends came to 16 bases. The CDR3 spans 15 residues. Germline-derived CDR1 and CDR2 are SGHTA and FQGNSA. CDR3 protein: CASSPEGQPDQPQHF. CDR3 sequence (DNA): TGTGCCAGCAGCCCTGAGGGACAACCGGATCAGCCCCAGCATTTT.

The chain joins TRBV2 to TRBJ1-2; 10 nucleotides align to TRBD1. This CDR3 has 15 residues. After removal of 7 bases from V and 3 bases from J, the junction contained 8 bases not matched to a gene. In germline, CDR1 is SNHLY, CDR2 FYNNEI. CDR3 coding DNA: TGTGCCAGCACCTACCCGACAGGGGGCGACTATGGCTACACCTTC. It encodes CASTYPTGGDYGYTF.

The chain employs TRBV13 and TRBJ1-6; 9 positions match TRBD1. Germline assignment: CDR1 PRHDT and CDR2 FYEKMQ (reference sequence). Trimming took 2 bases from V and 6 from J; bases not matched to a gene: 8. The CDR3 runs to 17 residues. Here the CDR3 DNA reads TGTGCCAGCAGCTTAACGAGACAGGGGGTTACTAATTCACCCCTCCACTTT. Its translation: CASSLTRQGVTNSPLHF.

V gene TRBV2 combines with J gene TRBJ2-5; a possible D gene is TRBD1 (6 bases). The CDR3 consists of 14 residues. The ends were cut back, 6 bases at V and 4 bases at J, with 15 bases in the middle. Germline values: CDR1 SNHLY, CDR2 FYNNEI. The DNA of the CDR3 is TGTGCCAGCAGCGAACAGGGTAATCGAGAGACCCAGTACTTC. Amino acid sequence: CASSEQGNRETQYF.

For the CDR3, the DNA is TGTGCCAGCAGCTTGGAGGGGAACTATGGCTACACCTTC. Its protein product is CASSLEGNYGYTF. The rearrangement uses TRBV5-4 and TRBJ1-2; TRBD1 might be the D (5 bases). Germline CDR1 is SGHNT and CDR2 is YYREEE (reference sequence). There are 13 residues in the CDR3. With 0 bases removed from V and 2 bases from J, the gap between germline ends came to 5 bases.

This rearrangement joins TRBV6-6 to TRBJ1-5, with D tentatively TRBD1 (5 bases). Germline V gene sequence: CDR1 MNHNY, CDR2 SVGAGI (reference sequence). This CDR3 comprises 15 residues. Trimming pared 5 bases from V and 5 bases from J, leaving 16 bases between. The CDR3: CASSDSGTRDQPQHF. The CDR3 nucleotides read TGTGCCAGCAGTGATTCCGGGACCAGAGATCAGCCCCAGCATTTT.

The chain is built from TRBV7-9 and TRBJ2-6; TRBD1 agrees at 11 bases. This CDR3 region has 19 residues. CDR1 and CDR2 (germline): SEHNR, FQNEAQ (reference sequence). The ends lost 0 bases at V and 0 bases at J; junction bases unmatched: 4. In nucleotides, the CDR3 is TGTGCCAGCAGCTTAGCGGACAGGGGGCTTAGCTCTGGGGCCAACGTCCTGACTTTC. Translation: CASSLADRGLSSGANVLTF.

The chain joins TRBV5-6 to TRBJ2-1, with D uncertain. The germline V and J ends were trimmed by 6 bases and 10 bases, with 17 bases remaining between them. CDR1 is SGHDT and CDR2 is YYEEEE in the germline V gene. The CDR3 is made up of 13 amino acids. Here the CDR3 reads CASTGSVPGEQFF. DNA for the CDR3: TGTGCCAGCACCGGTTCCGTCCCGGGCGAGCAGTTCTTC.

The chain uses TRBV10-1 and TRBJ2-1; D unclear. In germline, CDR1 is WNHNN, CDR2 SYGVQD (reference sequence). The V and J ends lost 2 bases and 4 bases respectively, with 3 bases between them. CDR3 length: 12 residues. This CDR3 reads CASSEDYNEQFF. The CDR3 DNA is TGCGCCAGCAGTGAGGATTACAATGAGCAGTTCTTC.

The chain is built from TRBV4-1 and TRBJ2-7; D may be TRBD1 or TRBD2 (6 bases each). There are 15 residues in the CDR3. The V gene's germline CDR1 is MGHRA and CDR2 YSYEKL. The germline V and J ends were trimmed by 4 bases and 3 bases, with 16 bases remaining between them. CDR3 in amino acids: CASSPSGAWYYEQYF. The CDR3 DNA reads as TGCGCCAGCAGCCCATCGGGGGCATGGTACTACGAGCAGTACTTC.

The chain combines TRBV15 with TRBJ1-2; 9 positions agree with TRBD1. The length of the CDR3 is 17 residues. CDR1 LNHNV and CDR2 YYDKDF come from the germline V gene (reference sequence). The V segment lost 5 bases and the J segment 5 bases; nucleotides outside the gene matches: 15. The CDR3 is CATSGPPGQGPLYGYTF. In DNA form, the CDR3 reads TGTGCCACCAGCGGACCACCGGGACAGGGTCCCCTTTATGGCTACACCTTC.

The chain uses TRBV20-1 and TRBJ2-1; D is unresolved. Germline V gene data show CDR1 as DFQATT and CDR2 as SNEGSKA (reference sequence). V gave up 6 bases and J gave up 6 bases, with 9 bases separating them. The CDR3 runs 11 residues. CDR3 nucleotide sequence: TGCAGTGCGGACCCCGTCAATGAGCAGTTCTTC. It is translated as CSADPVNEQFF.

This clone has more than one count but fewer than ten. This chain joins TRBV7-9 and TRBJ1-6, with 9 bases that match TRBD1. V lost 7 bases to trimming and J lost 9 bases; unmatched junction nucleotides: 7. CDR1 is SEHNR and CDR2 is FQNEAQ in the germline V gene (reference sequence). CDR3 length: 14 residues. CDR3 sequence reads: CASKWDRESSPLHF. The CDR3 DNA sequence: TGTGCCAGCAAGTGGGACAGGGAGAGTTCACCCCTCCACTTT. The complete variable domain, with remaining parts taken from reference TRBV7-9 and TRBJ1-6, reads DTGVSQNPRHKITKRGQNVTFRCDPISEHNRLYWYRQTLGQGPEFLTYFQNEAQLEKSRLLSDRFSAERPKGSFSTLEIQRTEQGDSAMYLCASKWDRESSPLHFGNGTRLTVT.

This chain's CDR3 is CACTLGGADTQYF. CDR3 in DNA: TGTGCCTGTACCCTCGGGGGCGCAGATACGCAGTATTTT. The chain uses TRBV30 and TRBJ2-3, with D perhaps assigned TRBD1 or TRBD2 (6 bases each). Germline lookup yields CDR1 GTSNPN and CDR2 SVGIG (reference sequence). The V and J ends lost 6 bases and 4 bases respectively, with 14 bases between them. This CDR3 region has 13 residues. The variable domain in full, with the rest retrieved from reference TRBV30 and TRBJ2-3, is SQTIHQWPATLVQPVGSPLSLECTVEGTSNPNLYWYRQAAGRGLQLLFYSVGIGQISSEVPQNLSASRPQDRQFILSSKKLLLSDSGFYLCACTLGGADTQYFGPGTRLTVL.

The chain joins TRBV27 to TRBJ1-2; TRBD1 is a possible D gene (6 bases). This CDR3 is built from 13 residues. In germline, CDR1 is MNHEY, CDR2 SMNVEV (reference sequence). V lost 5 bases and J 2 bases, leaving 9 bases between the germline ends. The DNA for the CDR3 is TGTGCCAGCAGTCCAGGGGTAAACTATGGCTACACCTTC. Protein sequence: CASSPGVNYGYTF.

CDR3: CASGLDRKLFF. The DNA for the CDR3 is TGTGCTAGTGGTCTTGACAGAAAACTGTTTTTT. This rearrangement joins TRBV12-5 to TRBJ1-4; D may be TRBD1 (5 bases). This CDR3 is built from 11 residues. Germline V gives CDR1 LGHNT, CDR2 FRNRAP. V lost 5 bases and J 10 bases, leaving 8 bases between the germline ends.

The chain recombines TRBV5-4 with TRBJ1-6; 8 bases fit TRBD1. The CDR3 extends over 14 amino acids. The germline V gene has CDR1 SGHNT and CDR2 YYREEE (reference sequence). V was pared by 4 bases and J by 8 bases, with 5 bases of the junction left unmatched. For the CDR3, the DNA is TGTGCCAGCAGCCCGACAGGGGAGGATTCACCCCTCCACTTT. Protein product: CASSPTGEDSPLHF.

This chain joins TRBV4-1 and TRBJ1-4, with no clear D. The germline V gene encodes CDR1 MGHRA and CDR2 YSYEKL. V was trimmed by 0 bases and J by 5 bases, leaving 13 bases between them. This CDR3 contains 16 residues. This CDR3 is CASSQDTGSRNEKLFF. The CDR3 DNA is TGCGCCAGCAGCCAAGATACTGGTAGCAGAAATGAAAAACTGTTTTTT.

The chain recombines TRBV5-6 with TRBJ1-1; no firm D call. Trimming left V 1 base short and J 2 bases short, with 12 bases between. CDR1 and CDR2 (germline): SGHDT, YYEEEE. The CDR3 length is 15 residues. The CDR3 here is CASSLPGRENTEAFF. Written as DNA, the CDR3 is TGTGCCAGCAGCTTGCCCGGACGGGAAAACACTGAAGCTTTCTTT.